The rows below give T cell receptor beta chains drawn from one sample of a study of vaccination and CD4 T cells after COVID-19. A single record per CDR3 protein comes from TCRdb applying MiXCR to the PCR reads. This table holds 10,000 or so distinct CDR3 sequences, about 32% found once. These receptors have no identified antigens. The sequencing input was cultured CD4+ T cells from blood. The source is a human donor with COVID-19. Each CDR3 is given with its conserved first and last residue. The D gene is left open where the match is weak. Size tells how often a clone was seen (once, few, many) or the class of an expanded clone, and some rows leave it out.

CDR3 protein: CSVVMGLGAEAFF
CDR3 DNA: TGCAGCGTTGTGATGGGCCTAGGCGCTGAAGCTTTCTTT
clone size: .
J gene: TRBJ1-1
D gene: .
V gene: TRBV29-1

CDR3 protein: CARDEGGNYGYTF
CDR3 DNA: TGTGCCAGAGACGAAGGCGGTAACTATGGCTACACCTTC
clone size: .
J gene: TRBJ1-2
D gene: .
V gene: TRBV6-1

CDR3 protein: CATSRVWGRQYEQYF
CDR3 DNA: TGTGCCACCAGCAGAGTCTGGGGGCGGCAGTACGAGCAGTACTTC
clone size: few
J gene: TRBJ2-7
D gene: .
V gene: TRBV15

CDR3 protein: CASRLDREPNYGYTF
CDR3 DNA: TGTGCCAGCAGACTCGACAGGGAACCTAACTATGGCTACACCTTC
clone size: .
J gene: TRBJ1-2
D gene: TRBD1
V gene: TRBV6-1

CDR3 protein: CASSFFTETNSPLHF
CDR3 DNA: TGTGCCAGCAGCTTTTTTACCGAGACGAATTCACCCCTCCACTTT
clone size: few
J gene: TRBJ1-6
D gene: .
V gene: TRBV11-3

CDR3 protein: CASSPRGTSGGFSYNEQFF
CDR3 DNA: TGTGCCAGCAGCCCCAGAGGGACTAGCGGGGGGTTCTCCTACAATGAGCAGTTCTTC
clone size: .
J gene: TRBJ2-1
D gene: TRBD2
V gene: TRBV11-2

CDR3 protein: CASSSQLGPGNTIYF
CDR3 DNA: TGTGCCAGCAGCTCGCAGCTGGGGCCCGGAAACACCATATATTTT
clone size: .
J gene: TRBJ1-3
D gene: .
V gene: TRBV7-2

CDR3 protein: CASSLSQLEQYF
CDR3 DNA: TGTGCCAGCAGTTTGTCACAGCTCGAGCAGTACTTC
clone size: once
J gene: TRBJ2-7
D gene: .
V gene: TRBV28

CDR3 protein: CASSRARGTREQFF
CDR3 DNA: TGTGCCAGCAGCCGAGCCAGGGGCACAAGGGAGCAGTTCTTC
clone size: .
J gene: TRBJ2-1
D gene: .
V gene: TRBV11-2

CDR3 protein: CSARPETGQGQPQHF
CDR3 DNA: TGCAGTGCTAGACCAGAGACAGGGCAAGGTCAGCCCCAGCATTTT
clone size: few
J gene: TRBJ1-5
D gene: TRBD1
V gene: TRBV20-1

CDR3 protein: CASSLRETQYF
CDR3 DNA: TGTGCCAGCAGTTTAAGAGAGACCCAGTACTTC
clone size: .
J gene: TRBJ2-5
D gene: .
V gene: TRBV12-3/TRBV12-4

CDR3 protein: CASSPRGGDTGELFF
CDR3 DNA: TGTGCCAGCAGCCCCCGAGGGGGTGACACCGGGGAGCTGTTTTTT
clone size: .
J gene: TRBJ2-2
D gene: .
V gene: TRBV7-3

CDR3 protein: CASSLTAGTLYEQYF
CDR3 DNA: TGTGCCAGCAGCTTAACGGCGGGGACCCTCTACGAGCAGTACTTC
clone size: .
J gene: TRBJ2-7
D gene: .
V gene: TRBV7-3

CDR3 protein: CAWGQGAAGELFF
CDR3 DNA: TGTGCCTGGGGACAGGGGGCGGCCGGGGAGCTGTTTTTT
clone size: few
J gene: TRBJ2-2
D gene: TRBD1
V gene: TRBV30

CDR3 protein: CASRGGTSNTGELFF
CDR3 DNA: TGTGCCAGCAGGGGCGGGACGTCGAACACCGGGGAGCTGTTTTTT
clone size: .
J gene: TRBJ2-2
D gene: .
V gene: TRBV2

CDR3 protein: CASTKGRDQPQHF
CDR3 DNA: TGTGCCAGCACCAAGGGGAGGGATCAGCCCCAGCATTTT
clone size: .
J gene: TRBJ1-5
D gene: .
V gene: TRBV6-1

CDR3 protein: CASRHRDTTNQPQHF
CDR3 DNA: TGTGCCAGCAGGCACCGGGACACCACTAATCAGCCCCAGCATTTT
clone size: few
J gene: TRBJ1-5
D gene: .
V gene: TRBV2

CDR3 protein: CSARDPAGIYEQYF
CDR3 DNA: TGCAGTGCTAGAGATCCGGCGGGGATATACGAGCAGTACTTC
clone size: medium-sized
J gene: TRBJ2-7
D gene: .
V gene: TRBV20-1

CDR3 protein: CASSPSGTGGSSNQPQHF
CDR3 DNA: TGTGCCAGCAGCCCCAGCGGGACAGGGGGCTCGAGCAATCAGCCCCAGCATTTT
clone size: .
J gene: TRBJ1-5
D gene: TRBD1
V gene: TRBV7-2

CDR3 protein: CASSIGTGRGQETQYF
CDR3 DNA: TGTGCCAGTAGTATAGGGACAGGGCGGGGACAAGAGACCCAGTACTTC
clone size: few
J gene: TRBJ2-5
D gene: TRBD1
V gene: TRBV19

CDR3 protein: CASSESDRGFHNSPLHF
CDR3 DNA: TGTGCCAGCAGTGAGTCAGACAGGGGTTTTCATAATTCACCCCTCCACTTT
clone size: .
J gene: TRBJ1-6
D gene: TRBD1
V gene: TRBV2

CDR3 protein: CASRLIYGYTF
CDR3 DNA: TGTGCCAGCAGGTTGATCTATGGCTACACCTTC
clone size: .
J gene: TRBJ1-2
D gene: .
V gene: TRBV5-8

CDR3 protein: CASGPHGTENSPLHF
CDR3 DNA: TGTGCCAGCGGGCCACACGGGACAGAGAATTCACCCCTCCACTTT
clone size: medium-sized
J gene: TRBJ1-6
D gene: TRBD1
V gene: TRBV11-2

CDR3 protein: CATGHHSGNTIYF
CDR3 DNA: TGCGCCACCGGACACCACTCTGGAAACACCATATATTTT
clone size: .
J gene: TRBJ1-3
D gene: .
V gene: TRBV10-2

CDR3 protein: CATSDWLEGSGSSSYNSPLHF
CDR3 DNA: TGTGCCACCAGTGATTGGTTGGAGGGATCTGGTTCAAGCTCCTATAATTCACCCCTCCACTTT
clone size: .
J gene: TRBJ1-6
D gene: .
V gene: TRBV24-1

CDR3 protein: CASSLGRTGGAFF
CDR3 DNA: TGTGCCAGCAGCTTAGGGCGGACAGGGGGAGCTTTCTTT
clone size: few
J gene: TRBJ1-1
D gene: TRBD1
V gene: TRBV7-2